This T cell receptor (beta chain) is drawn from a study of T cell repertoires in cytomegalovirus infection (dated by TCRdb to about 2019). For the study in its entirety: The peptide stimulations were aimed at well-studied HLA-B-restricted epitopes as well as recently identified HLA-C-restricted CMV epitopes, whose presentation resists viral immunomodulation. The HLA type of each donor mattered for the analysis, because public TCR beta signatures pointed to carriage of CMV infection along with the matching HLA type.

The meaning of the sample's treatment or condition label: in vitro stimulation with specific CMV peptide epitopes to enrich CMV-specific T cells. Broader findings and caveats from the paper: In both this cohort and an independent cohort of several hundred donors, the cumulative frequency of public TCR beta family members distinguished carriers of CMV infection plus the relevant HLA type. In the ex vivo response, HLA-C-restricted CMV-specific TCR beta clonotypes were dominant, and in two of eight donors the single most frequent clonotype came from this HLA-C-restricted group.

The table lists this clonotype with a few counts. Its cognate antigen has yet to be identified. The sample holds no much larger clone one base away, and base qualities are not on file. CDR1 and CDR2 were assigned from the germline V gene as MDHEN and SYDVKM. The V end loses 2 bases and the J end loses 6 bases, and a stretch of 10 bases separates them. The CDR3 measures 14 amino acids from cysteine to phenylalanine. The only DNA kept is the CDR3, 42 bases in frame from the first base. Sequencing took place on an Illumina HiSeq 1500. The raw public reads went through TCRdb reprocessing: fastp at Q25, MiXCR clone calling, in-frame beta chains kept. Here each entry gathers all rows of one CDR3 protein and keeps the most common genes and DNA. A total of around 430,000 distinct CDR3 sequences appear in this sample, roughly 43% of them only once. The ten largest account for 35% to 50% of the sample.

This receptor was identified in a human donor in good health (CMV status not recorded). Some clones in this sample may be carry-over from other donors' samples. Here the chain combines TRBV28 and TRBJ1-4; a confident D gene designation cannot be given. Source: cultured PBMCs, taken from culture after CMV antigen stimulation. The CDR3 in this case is CASSLGLRDEKLFF. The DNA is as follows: TGTGCCAGCAGTTTAGGGCTGAGAGATGAAAAACTGTTTTTT.